This T cell receptor (beta chain) was recovered during a study of early T cells in non-severe SARS-CoV-2 infection. Study context: Whole-blood bulk RNA, unsorted, was sequenced, and chains were unpaired. General study findings and limits: Lookups in VDJdb leaned toward anti-spike CD8 responses and missed private and CD4 specificities.

This clonotype turned up a few times. Its target is not known. CDR3 length equals 13 residues. Germline-derived CDR1 and CDR2 are SGHTA and FQGNSA. With 5 bases removed from V and 3 bases from J, the gap between germline ends came to 8 bases. Unique molecular identifiers were attached to individual cDNA molecules. TCRdb used MiXCR to reprocess the 5' RACE reads, holding one entry per CDR3 protein. Of 45,000 to 50,000 distinct CDR3 sequences listed, under 7% were seen once; the top ten hold about 3%. The input for sequencing was whole blood, taken at baseline. The chain carries TRBV7-2 and TRBJ1-5; D ambiguous. The receptor's source is an adult who was a healthcare worker with PCR-confirmed SARS-CoV-2 infection or an uninfected control (not recorded which). The CDR3 here is CASSIKFNQPQHF. Here the CDR3 DNA reads TGTGCCAGCAGCATTAAATTCAATCAGCCCCAGCATTTT.